This T cell receptor beta chain is drawn from a study of low-dose radiotherapy and immunotherapy resistance in tumors. Primers targeting TRAV and TRBV primed first-strand cDNA, covering alpha and beta chains. The TCRs were subjected to amplification over around 18 PCR cycles employing a constant-region primer in conjunction with a V-primer adapter. TCRdb called the reads again in MiXCR, with one record for every CDR3 protein. Here the sample spans under 75,000 distinct CDR3 sequences, 20% to 25% being singletons. Many counts were recorded for this clonotype. Time point noted: after trial treatment. The treatment here: LDRT plus nivolumab, ipilimumab, low-dose cyclophosphamide and aspirin (RACIN trial). Sequencing used PBMCs, obtained after low-dose radiotherapy plus immunotherapy. The clonotype comes from a male donor with prostate cancer.

In DNA, the CDR3 is TGTGCCAGCAGTTATCAACAGGATTTCGGGGAGCTGTTTTTT. It translates to CASSYQQDFGELFF. V and J are TRBV6-2 or TRBV6-3 and TRBJ2-2; perhaps TRBD1 as D (5 bases). V lost 3 bases, J lost 7 bases, and 12 bases lay in between. Germline values: CDR1 MNHEY, CDR2 SVGEGT. The CDR3 has 14 residues.